A single sample is the source of the 3 T cell receptor beta chains below, sequenced in a study of cytomegalovirus exposure and HLA in healthy donors. PCR used 60 Vbeta primers and 13 Jbeta primers. Clones were read by immunoSEQ multiplex PCR, and TCRdb kept only the in-frame ones, dropping some. In the table there are 100,000 to 150,000 clones, more than 75% of which are singletons. Input material: PBMCs. The receptors were gathered from a man aged 18 to 30 in good health and CMV-seronegative.

The chain is built from TRBV7-9 and TRBJ1-2; D might be TRBD1 (5 bases). V shed 1 base and J shed 3 bases, with 21 bases lying between them. The CDR3 is made up of 18 amino acids. Germline lookup yields CDR1 SEHNR and CDR2 FQNEAQ (reference sequence). The CDR3: CASSLGARRGIADYGYTF. The CDR3, as DNA: TGTGCCAGCAGCTTAGGAGCTCGGCGGGGGATTGCGGACTATGGCTACACCTTC.

The CDR3 here is CASSSRTGNTEAFF. The DNA of the CDR3 is TGCGCCAGCAGCTCTCGGACAGGTAACACTGAAGCTTTCTTT. The chain is built from TRBV4-1 and TRBJ1-1, with 7 bases matching TRBD1. Germline CDR1 reads MGHRA; CDR2 reads YSYEKL. This CDR3 is 14 amino acids long. With 5 bases clipped from V and 2 bases from J, the junction kept 5 bases outside the gene matches.

In this sample, this clone turned up a few times. The same CDR3 can be traced to other DNA sequences in this sample. The chain uses TRBV9 and TRBJ2-5; D may be TRBD1 (6 bases). Trimming pared 2 bases from V and 5 bases from J, leaving 13 bases between. The length of the CDR3 is 14 residues. CDR1 is SGDLS, CDR2 YYNGEE, per germline. The CDR3 spells CASSVGTTGETQYF. In DNA form, the CDR3 reads TGTGCCAGCAGCGTCGGGACAACCGGGGAGACCCAGTACTTC.